This T cell receptor (beta chain) was recovered during a study of T cell responses to AZD1222 COVID-19 vaccine. Study-wide findings and caveats: CD4 TCRs linked to vaccination spanned spike, dominating at 160-218 and 743-854.

The length of the CDR3 is 15 residues. Germline CDR1 is SGHTA and CDR2 is FQGNSA. V trimming: 5 bases; J trimming: 3 bases; junction bases outside the gene matches: 8. Repertoires were generated with immunoSEQ multiplex PCR, while TCRdb's copy carries only in-frame clones and drops some. The sample has roughly 150,000 clones, 85% to 95% seen once. A word on this clone: Its antigen is unidentified.

The TCR sequence derives from an adult in good health. The material was peripheral blood, obtained on day 0 of AZD1222 vaccination. The chain carries TRBV7-2 and TRBJ2-7; TRBD2 aligns across 9 bases. The DNA for the CDR3 is TGTGCCAGCAGCCCCTTTAGCGGGGGTCTCTACGAGCAGTACTTC. Encoded protein: CASSPFSGGLYEQYF.